The 20 T cell receptor beta chains given below trace back to one sample, sequenced in a study of blood T cell repertoires in COVID-19. TCRdb keeps only in-frame clones here, not all; method: immunoSEQ multiplex PCR. The sample carries around 250,000 clones, 84% recorded once. Sequencing was performed on PBMCs or T cells enriched from blood (not recorded which). The receptors stem from a middle-aged man who had recovered from COVID-19.

The genes are TRBV25-1 and TRBJ1-1; the D gene is possibly TRBD1 (6 bases). The CDR3 extends over 15 amino acids. V gave up 1 base and J gave up 6 bases, with 15 bases separating them. From germline, CDR1 is MGHDK and CDR2 SYGVNS. The CDR3 sequence is CASSESEQGVPEAFF. As DNA, the CDR3 is TGTGCCAGCAGTGAATCTGAACAGGGTGTACCTGAAGCTTTCTTT.

This chain uses TRBV7-3 with TRBJ1-1, with TRBD1 as a possible D gene (6 bases). This CDR3 has 15 amino acids. Trimming took 8 bases from V and 3 from J, leaving 19 bases between them. Germline loops: CDR1 SGHTA, CDR2 FQGTGA. CDR3 DNA: TGTGCCAGCGCTAAAAGGCCAGGGGATGACACTGAAGCTTTCTTT. Its protein product is CASAKRPGDDTEAFF.

V usage is TRBV6-2 or TRBV6-3 and J usage is TRBJ2-1; a weak D match, TRBD1 (5 bases). The V end lost 2 bases, the J end lost 6 bases, and 20 bases lay between the germline ends. From germline, CDR1 is MNHEY and CDR2 SVGEGT. The CDR3 extends over 17 amino acids. CDR3 in amino acids: CASSYVAGRAESNEQFF. Written as DNA, the CDR3 is TGTGCCAGCAGTTACGTCGCTGGCAGGGCGGAATCCAATGAGCAGTTCTTC.

The gene calls are TRBV4-2 and TRBJ1-2, with D tentatively TRBD1 (5 bases). The CDR3 contains 15 residues. Germline assignment: CDR1 LGHNA and CDR2 YNFKEQ. Trimming cost V 1 base and J 4 bases, with 13 bases left between them. CDR3 in amino acids: CASSQGQSLRYGYTF. The CDR3 DNA follows: TGTGCCAGCAGCCAAGGACAGAGCCTCCGCTATGGCTACACCTTC.

The V and J genes are TRBV9 and TRBJ1-2, with 9 nucleotides matching TRBD1. V shed 2 bases, J shed 8 bases, and the junction held 10 bases outside the gene matches. The CDR3 contains 15 residues. Germline V lookup: CDR1 SGDLS, CDR2 YYNGEE. In DNA form, the CDR3 reads TGTGCCAGCAGCGTCCAACCGGGACAGGGTTTCGGCTACACCTTC. The encoded protein is CASSVQPGQGFGYTF.

This clone was counted ten times or more. V is TRBV28 and J is TRBJ2-7, with 7 bases aligning to TRBD2. The CDR3 consists of 16 residues. Germline CDR1 reads MDHEN; CDR2 reads SYDVKM. J gave up 7 bases and V 4 bases, and 16 bases lay outside the gene matches. For the CDR3, the DNA is TGTGCCAGCAGTTCAGCAGCAGGGTCCCAGGGAGGGGAGCAGTACTTC. Translated: CASSSAAGSQGGEQYF.

In this sample, this clone turned up once. This chain uses TRBV5-5 with TRBJ2-1; D perhaps matches TRBD1 (6 bases). The CDR3 extends over 17 amino acids. Germline V gene sequence: CDR1 SGHKS, CDR2 YYEKEE (reference sequence). Trimming left V 0 bases short and J 4 bases short, with 17 bases between. CDR3 region: CASSLEFGQGIYNEQFF. CDR3 sequence (DNA): TGTGCCAGCAGCTTGGAATTTGGCCAGGGGATTTACAATGAGCAGTTCTTC.

Notes on this clone: Possible read error: a much larger clone is one base away. The V call is TRBV7-9, the J call TRBJ2-7; the match to TRBD1 covers 9 bases. Germline-derived CDR1 and CDR2 are SEHNR and FQNEAQ (reference sequence). The CDR3 totals 13 residues. Trimming cost V 6 bases and J 3 bases; bases outside gene matches: 3. CDR3 sequence (DNA): TGTGCCAGCAGACCGACAGGGGGCTACGAGCAGTACTTC. It yields the protein CASRPTGGYEQYF. The variable domain in full, with the rest retrieved from reference TRBV7-9 and TRBJ2-7, is DTGVSQNPRHKITKRGQNVTFRCDPISEHNRLYWYRQTLGQGPEFLTYFQNEAQLEKSRLLSDRFSAERPKGSFSTLEIQRTEQGDSAMYLCASRPTGGYEQYFGPGTRLTVT.

The CDR3 sequence is CASSVGLLAEQYF. The CDR3 bases are TGTGCCAGCAGCGTAGGACTACTAGCAGAGCAGTACTTC. The genes are TRBV9 and TRBJ2-7; D may be TRBD2 (6 bases). CDR3 size: 13 residues. CDR1 and CDR2 (germline): SGDLS, YYNGEE. The V end was cut by 0 bases, the J end by 7 bases, with 11 bases between.

The rearrangement uses TRBV7-9 and TRBJ2-1, with a possible D match to TRBD1 (7 bases). The CDR3 loop spans 14 amino acids. Germline V lookup: CDR1 SEHNR, CDR2 FQNEAQ (reference sequence). Trimming cost V 11 bases and J 6 bases, with 20 bases left between them. CDR3 amino acids: CALYPGGSINEQFF. The CDR3 DNA is TGTGCCCTCTATCCAGGGGGGTCCATCAATGAGCAGTTCTTC.

The chain couples TRBV11-1 to TRBJ2-5; D is perhaps TRBD2 (5 bases). The CDR3 sequence is 11 residues long. V shed 4 bases and J shed 5 bases, with 5 bases lying between them. Germline lookup yields CDR1 SGHAT and CDR2 FQDESV (reference sequence). For the CDR3, the DNA is TGTGCCAGCAGCTGGAGGGAGACCCAGTACTTC. This gives the protein CASSWRETQYF.

The V call is TRBV4-1, the J call TRBJ1-6, with 9 nucleotides matching TRBD1. Germline CDR1 is MGHRA and CDR2 is YSYEKL. The CDR3 is 15 amino acids. V lost 4 bases and J lost 8; bases outside the gene matches: 6. The CDR3 DNA reads as TGCGCCAGCAGCCTCGGGGACAGGGAGTATTCACCCCTCCACTTT. Its translation is CASSLGDREYSPLHF.

The V call is TRBV12-3 or TRBV12-4, the J call TRBJ2-4; D is uncertain. V dropped 3 bases and J dropped 5 bases, with 5 bases sitting between them. The CDR3 covers 12 residues. In nucleotides, the CDR3 is TGTGCCAGCAGTTTTCCGGAAAACATTCAGTACTTC. Protein sequence: CASSFPENIQYF.

The V gene is TRBV20-1, the J gene TRBJ2-7, with 8 positions matching TRBD2. The CDR3 covers 15 residues. Germline V gene sequence: CDR1 DFQATT, CDR2 SNEGSKA (reference sequence). V lost 3 bases, J lost 5 bases, and 12 bases stayed unmatched. CDR3 sequence: CSASFLAGGRNEQYF. The CDR3, as DNA: TGCAGTGCTAGTTTTTTGGCGGGAGGAAGGAACGAGCAGTACTTC.

V is TRBV19 and J is TRBJ2-7; 8 bases are a match to TRBD2. Germline CDR1 and CDR2: LNHDA and SQIVND (reference sequence). J gave up 6 bases and V 3 bases, and 10 bases lay outside the gene matches. The CDR3 runs to 15 residues. CDR3 bases: TGTGCCAGTAGTATTTCCTCAGCGGGGGCCGGCGAGCAGTACTTC. Translating it yields CASSISSAGAGEQYF.

This rearrangement joins TRBV4-2 to TRBJ1-1; 8 bases are a match to TRBD1. Germline loops: CDR1 LGHNA, CDR2 YNFKEQ. The CDR3 has 14 amino acids. Losses at the gene ends were 5 bases for V and 8 bases for J; bases not matched to a gene: 10. In nucleotides, the CDR3 is TGTGCCAGCAGCGCTCCGGGACAGGCAACCGAAGCTTTCTTT. Its translation: CASSAPGQATEAFF.

V and J are TRBV5-4 and TRBJ2-2; the D gene is possibly TRBD1 (6 bases). The V end lost 3 bases, the J end lost 2 bases, and 14 bases lay between the germline ends. The CDR3 runs to 16 residues. From germline, CDR1 is SGHNT and CDR2 YYREEE (reference sequence). CDR3 sequence: CASSSGRTANTGELFF. The CDR3 DNA reads TGTGCCAGCAGCTCCGGCCGGACAGCTAACACCGGGGAGCTGTTTTTT.

The V call is TRBV7-2, the J call TRBJ2-7; D unresolved. Germline loops: CDR1 SGHTA, CDR2 FQGNSA. This CDR3 comprises 12 residues. V was cut by 5 bases and J by 1 base, with 6 bases left in between. The CDR3 coding sequence is TGTGCCAGCAGCCCAGGTTCCTACGAGCAGTACTTC. Its translation: CASSPGSYEQYF.

The chain couples TRBV6-2 or TRBV6-3 to TRBJ2-1, with TRBD2 matching 10 bases. Germline V CDR1 and CDR2: MNHEY, SVGEGT. The junction had 12 bases not matched to a gene; V was cut back by 2 bases and J by 8 bases. The CDR3 has 17 amino acids. The CDR3 loop is CASSYTLGLAVRDEQFF. The DNA for the CDR3 is TGTGCCAGCAGTTACACCCTTGGACTAGCGGTACGGGATGAGCAGTTCTTC.

In this sample, this clone turned up once. The genes are TRBV5-1 and TRBJ2-7; 7 bases match TRBD1. CDR1 is SGHRS, CDR2 YFSETQ, per germline. The V segment lost 4 bases and the J segment 5 bases; nucleotides outside the gene matches: 9. The CDR3 has 14 residues. The DNA of the CDR3 is TGCGCCAGCAGCGGGGGACAGAGTATCCACGAGCAGTACTTC. Translated: CASSGGQSIHEQYF.